This passage covers 4 T cell receptor beta chains from one sample sequenced in a study of cytomegalovirus exposure and HLA in healthy donors. This table comes from immunoSEQ multiplex PCR, and its TCRdb copy is limited to in-frame clones, with some not included. The sample has around 110,000 clones; approximately 90% are singletons. The sequencing input was PBMCs. The receptors derive from a woman aged 18 to 35 in good health and CMV-seropositive.

Only a few counts were recorded for this clone. One end of the junction does not line up with germline, which may come from a read error. The chain carries TRBV19 and TRBJ1-2; the match to TRBD1 covers 8 bases. In germline, CDR1 is LNHDA, CDR2 SQIVND (reference sequence). The CDR3 is made up of 13 amino acids. CDR3 protein: CAISPGQAHGYTF. DNA for the CDR3: TGTGCCATTAGTCCGGGACAGGCCCATGGCTACACCTTC.

The CDR3 DNA follows: TGCAGTGCGAGGGATGCCGGGGAGCTGTTTTTT. Its protein is CSARDAGELFF. V gene TRBV20-1 combines with J gene TRBJ2-2, with D possibly being TRBD2 (5 bases). CDR3 length: 11 residues. Deletions cut 6 bases from V and 6 bases from J, with 8 bases between. Germline loops: CDR1 DFQATT, CDR2 SNEGSKA (reference sequence).

V is TRBV9 and J is TRBJ2-5; 8 bases align to TRBD1. Germline CDR1 is SGDLS and CDR2 is YYNGEE. V lost 4 bases and J lost 4; bases outside the gene matches: 18. The CDR3 has 18 residues. The chain's CDR3 is CASSPSGGSGGGGETQYF. The CDR3 DNA sequence: TGTGCCAGCAGCCCAAGTGGTGGTTCAGGGGGCGGCGGAGAGACCCAGTACTTC.

The chain couples TRBV4-3 to TRBJ2-2; tentatively, D is TRBD2 (6 bases). This CDR3 has 15 residues. Germline assignment: CDR1 LGHNA and CDR2 YSLEER. Trimming removed 1 base at V and 1 base at J, with 7 bases between. CDR3 loop: CASSQVGGNTGELFF. The CDR3 DNA sequence: TGCGCCAGCAGCCAAGTGGGGGGGAACACCGGGGAGCTGTTTTTT.